Following are 10 T cell receptor beta chains from one sample sequenced in a study of T-cell reconstitution after alpha-beta-depleted transplantation in children (dated by TCRdb to between 2015 and 2016). Sample treatment or condition, as interpreted from the label and publication: allogeneic hematopoietic cell transplantation with graft depleted of TCRalphabeta T cells and CD19 B cells. Library prep was done by PCR. The sequencer listed for this sample is Illumina HiSeq 2500. TCR libraries were prepared with molecular barcoding, using unique molecular identifiers to normalize TCRbeta repertoire quantification. The public sequencing data were trimmed at Q25 with fastp and processed into clonotypes with MiXCR by TCRdb, which kept only in-frame beta chains. Entries that share a CDR3 protein sequence are merged under the most common genes and DNA. This sample is represented by 600,000 to 700,000 distinct CDR3 sequences; around 12% of them were singletons. The ten largest clones add up to around 0.8% of the sample.

The sample here was PBMCs, taken before TCRalphabeta/CD19-depleted stem cell transplant. Every receptor here comes from a girl aged 2 to 9 with congenital amegakaryocytic thrombocytopenia, due to receive a stem cell transplant.

The rearrangement joins TRBV6-5 to TRBJ2-7, with 11 bases matching TRBD1. Trimming removed 2 bases from V and 4 bases from J; junction bases left unmatched: 4. The CDR3 length is 15 residues. Germline V CDR1 and CDR2: MNHEY, SVGAGI. The CDR3 bases are TGTGCCAGCAGTTACCCGGGACAGGGGGGATACGAGCAGTACTTC. Translation gives CASSYPGQGGYEQYF.

This clonotype was detected ten times or more. The CDR3 sequence: CASSFHNYYEQYF. Here the CDR3 DNA reads TGTGCCAGCAGCTTCCACAACTACTACGAGCAGTACTTC. The V call is TRBV7-9, the J call TRBJ2-7; D gene unclear. The V and J ends lost 3 bases and 3 bases respectively, with 9 bases between them. The V gene's germline CDR1 is SEHNR and CDR2 FQNEAQ (reference sequence). The CDR3 totals 13 residues.

This clonotype has only a few counts. V is TRBV5-1 and J is TRBJ2-5, with TRBD1 matching 10 bases. The CDR3 is 18 residues long. The germline CDR1 and CDR2 sequences are SGHRS and YFSETQ. J gave up 1 base and V 2 bases, and 11 bases lay outside the gene matches. CDR3: CASSLFAGTGAFQETQYF. The CDR3 DNA is TGCGCCAGCAGCTTATTTGCCGGGACAGGGGCCTTCCAAGAGACCCAGTACTTC. Looking up the rest from reference TRBV5-1 and TRBJ2-5 gives the full variable domain: KAGVTQTPRYLIKTRGQQVTLSCSPISGHRSVSWYQQTPGQGLQFLFEYFSETQRNKGNFPGRFSGRQFSNSRSEMNVSTLELGDSALYLCASSLFAGTGAFQETQYFGPGTRLLVL.

The CDR3 DNA follows: TGCAGTGCTACGGCGCTAGCGGGAGGAGAGACCCAGTACTTC. This sequence encodes CSATALAGGETQYF. The chain employs TRBV20-1 and TRBJ2-5, with 11 positions matching TRBD2. This CDR3 has 14 residues. Trimming at V came to 4 bases and at J to 4 bases, leaving 5 bases not matched to a gene. Per germline, CDR1 DFQATT and CDR2 SNEGSKA (reference sequence).

This clonotype was counted many times. This rearrangement joins TRBV4-1 to TRBJ2-7, with D perhaps TRBD2 (5 bases). In germline, CDR1 is MGHRA, CDR2 YSYEKL. The CDR3 loop spans 16 amino acids. Trimming pared 2 bases from V and 0 bases from J, leaving 14 bases between. CDR3 DNA sequence: TGCGCCAGCAGCCAAACGAGGGCCTACCTCTCCTACGAGCAGTACTTC. As protein: CASSQTRAYLSYEQYF.

This chain connects TRBV29-1 to TRBJ2-7; TRBD2 aligns across 9 bases. The CDR3 spans 13 residues. Germline CDR1 is SQVTM and CDR2 is ANQGSEA. J was trimmed by 3 bases and V by 6 bases; bases with no gene match: 6. This CDR3 is CSVRLAAHYEQYF. The DNA of the CDR3 is TGCAGCGTGCGACTAGCGGCCCACTACGAGCAGTACTTC.

The CDR3 sequence is CASSTLHVKFGSGETQYF. DNA of the CDR3: TGTGCCAGCAGCACCCTTCATGTAAAATTTGGGAGCGGAGAGACCCAGTACTTC. This chain connects TRBV11-2 to TRBJ2-5; perhaps TRBD2 as D (5 bases). CDR3 size: 18 residues. Germline loops: CDR1 SGHAT, CDR2 FQNNGV. V shed 5 bases and J shed 4 bases, with 26 bases lying between them.

This clonotype appeared a few times. The rearrangement links TRBV18 to TRBJ2-6; D assignment may be TRBD1 or TRBD2 (5 bases each). V shed 6 bases and J shed 1 base, with 13 bases lying between them. CDR1 is KGHSH, CDR2 LQKENI, per germline. CDR3 size: 16 residues. The CDR3 sequence is CASSDLGTSGANVLTF. As DNA, the CDR3 is TGTGCCAGCTCCGATTTAGGGACGTCTGGGGCCAACGTCCTGACTTTC.

Remarks on this clonotype: A much larger clone is a single base away; this may be a read error. The rearrangement joins TRBV12-3 or TRBV12-4 to TRBJ2-2; D remains unclear. Deletions cut 4 bases from V and 6 bases from J, with 6 bases between. The CDR3 is made up of 12 amino acids. Here the CDR3 DNA reads TGTGCCAGCAGTTCTAGTGCCGGGGAGCTGTTTTTT. Translating gives CASSSSAGELFF.

There are many counts of this clonotype. The rearrangement joins TRBV20-1 to TRBJ2-1; unclear D gene. This CDR3 contains 13 residues. CDR1 and CDR2 from the germline V gene are DFQATT and SNEGSKA (reference sequence). The CDR3 coding sequence is TGCAGAGCTCCAGGCCTCTCCTACAATGAGCAGTTCTTC. It is translated as CRAPGLSYNEQFF.